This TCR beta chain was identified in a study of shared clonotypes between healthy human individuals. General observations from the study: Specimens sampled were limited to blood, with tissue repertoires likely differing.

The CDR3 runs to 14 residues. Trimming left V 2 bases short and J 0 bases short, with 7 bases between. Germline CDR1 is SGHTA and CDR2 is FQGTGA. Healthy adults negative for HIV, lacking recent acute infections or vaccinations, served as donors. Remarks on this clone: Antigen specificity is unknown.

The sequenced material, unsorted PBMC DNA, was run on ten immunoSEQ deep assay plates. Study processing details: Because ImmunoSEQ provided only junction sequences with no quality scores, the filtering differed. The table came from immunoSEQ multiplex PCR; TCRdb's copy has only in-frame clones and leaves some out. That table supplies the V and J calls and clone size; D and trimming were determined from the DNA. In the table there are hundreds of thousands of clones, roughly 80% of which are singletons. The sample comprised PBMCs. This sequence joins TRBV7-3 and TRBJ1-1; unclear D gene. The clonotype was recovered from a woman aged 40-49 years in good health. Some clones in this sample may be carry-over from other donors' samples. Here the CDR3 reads CASSLGVLNTEAFF. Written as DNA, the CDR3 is TGTGCCAGCAGCTTAGGGGTCCTGAACACTGAAGCTTTCTTT.